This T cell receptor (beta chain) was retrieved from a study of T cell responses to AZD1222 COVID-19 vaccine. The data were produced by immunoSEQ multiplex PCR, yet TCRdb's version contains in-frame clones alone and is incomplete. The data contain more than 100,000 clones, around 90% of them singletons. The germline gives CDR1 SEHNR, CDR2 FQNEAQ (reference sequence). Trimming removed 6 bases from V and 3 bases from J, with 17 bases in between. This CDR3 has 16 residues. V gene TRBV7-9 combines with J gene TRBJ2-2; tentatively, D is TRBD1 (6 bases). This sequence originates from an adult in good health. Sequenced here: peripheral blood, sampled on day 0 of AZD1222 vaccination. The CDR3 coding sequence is TGTGCCAGCAGAGCCGGGATACAGGGAGACACCGGGGAGCTGTTTTTT. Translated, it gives CASRAGIQGDTGELFF. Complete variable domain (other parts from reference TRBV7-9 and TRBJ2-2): DTGVSQNPRHKITKRGQNVTFRCDPISEHNRLYWYRQTLGQGPEFLTYFQNEAQLEKSRLLSDRFSAERPKGSFSTLEIQRTEQGDSAMYLCASRAGIQGDTGELFFGEGSRLTVL.